This passage covers 14 T cell receptor beta chains from one sample sequenced in a study of identifying expanded T cells in peripheral blood. This table comes from immunoSEQ multiplex PCR, and its TCRdb copy is limited to in-frame clones, with some not included. The sample carries 95,000 to 100,000 clones, approximately 88% recorded once. Sequenced: blood. Receptors were obtained from a person aged 18 to 75 in good health.

The chain links TRBV6-6 to TRBJ1-3; tentative D call: TRBD1 (6 bases). This CDR3 has 16 residues. Trimming pared 1 base from V and 1 base from J, leaving 11 bases between. Looked up from germline, CDR1 is MNHNY and CDR2 is SVGAGI (reference sequence). CDR3 in amino acids: CASSYLTGISGNTIYF. The CDR3, as DNA: TGTGCCAGCAGTTACTTAACAGGGATTTCTGGAAACACCATATATTTT.

The chain joins TRBV2 to TRBJ2-1; 9 nucleotides align to TRBD1. Germline V gives CDR1 SNHLY, CDR2 FYNNEI. The CDR3 extends over 15 amino acids. The ends lost 1 base at V and 9 bases at J; junction bases unmatched: 7. CDR3 in amino acids: CASSEDRGRSGEQFF. The CDR3 DNA reads TGTGCCAGCAGTGAAGACAGGGGGCGCTCAGGTGAGCAGTTCTTC. Together with reference TRBV2 and TRBJ2-1, the CDR3 gives the full variable domain: EPEVTQTPSHQVTQMGQEVILRCVPISNHLYFYWYRQILGQKVEFLVSFYNNEISEKSEIFDDQFSVERPDGSNFTLKIRSTKLEDSAMYFCASSEDRGRSGEQFFGPGTRLTVL.

J is TRBJ1-2 and V is TRBV2; D might be TRBD1 (6 bases). The CDR3 covers 17 residues. Germline V gives CDR1 SNHLY, CDR2 FYNNEI. Trimming pared 6 bases from V and 3 bases from J, leaving 23 bases between. The chain's CDR3 is CASSRSPGDTRYYGYTF. In DNA, the CDR3 is TGTGCCAGCAGCCGGTCACCTGGGGACACCCGATACTATGGCTACACCTTC.

J is TRBJ1-2 and V is TRBV7-9, with a weak D call TRBD1 (5 bases). V was pared by 4 bases and J by 0 bases, with 18 bases between. This CDR3 spans 17 amino acids. Germline V gives CDR1 SEHNR, CDR2 FQNEAQ (reference sequence). As DNA, the CDR3 is TGTGCCAGCAGCTCCAGTTTAGGTCGACAGCCTAACTATGGCTACACCTTC. As protein: CASSSSLGRQPNYGYTF.

The chain employs TRBV6-6 and TRBJ2-7, with D tentatively TRBD2 (6 bases). There are 15 residues in the CDR3. Germline loops: CDR1 MNHNY, CDR2 SVGAGI (reference sequence). Trimming stripped 2 bases from V and 4 bases from J, with 15 bases between. Here the CDR3 DNA reads TGTGCCAGCAGTTACGGGGTGATGGGGGGATACGAGCAGTACTTC. Translating gives CASSYGVMGGYEQYF.

This clone was recorded a few times. This chain connects TRBV19 to TRBJ1-5; no clear D gene. The CDR3 is 15 residues long. Trimming left V 6 bases short and J 3 bases short, with 15 bases between. The germline V gene encodes CDR1 LNHDA and CDR2 SQIVND (reference sequence). CDR3 region: CASRVGPYPNQPQHF. The CDR3, as DNA: TGTGCCAGTAGGGTTGGGCCTTATCCCAATCAGCCCCAGCATTTT. Using reference TRBV19 and TRBJ1-5 for the parts outside the CDR3, the full variable domain is DGGITQSPKYLFRKEGQNVTLSCEQNLNHDAMYWYRQDPGQGLRLIYYSQIVNDFQKGDIAEGYSVSREKKESFPLTVTSAQKNPTAFYLCASRVGPYPNQPQHFGDGTRLSIL.

The chain is built from TRBV6-1 and TRBJ1-2; no reliable D call. Germline V gene data show CDR1 as MNHNS and CDR2 as SASEGT. CDR3 length equals 13 residues. Between the trimmed V and J ends, which lost 0 bases and 1 base, there was a span of 3 bases. The CDR3 protein is CASSEAVNYGYTF. Written as DNA, the CDR3 is TGTGCCAGCAGTGAAGCGGTTAACTATGGCTACACCTTC.

This sequence joins TRBV7-9 and TRBJ2-7; TRBD1 matches at 11 bases. This CDR3 region has 14 residues. Germline trimming cut 5 bases from V and 4 bases from J; bases unmatched to any gene: 4. Germline CDR1 reads SEHNR; CDR2 reads FQNEAQ (reference sequence). CDR3 nucleotides: TGTGCCAGCAGCCGGACAGGGGGCAAGTACGAGCAGTACTTC. Residues: CASSRTGGKYEQYF.

The gene calls are TRBV7-9 and TRBJ1-2; D ambiguous. Germline V gene lookup returns CDR1 SEHNR and CDR2 FQNEAQ (reference sequence). Trimming cost V 7 bases and J 7 bases, with 16 bases left between them. The CDR3 is 13 amino acids. The DNA for the CDR3 is TGTGCCAGCACCCTCGTTCGGGCAGGTGGCTACACCTTC. Protein sequence: CASTLVRAGGYTF.

In its sample, this clone was seen once. This chain connects TRBV7-9 to TRBJ1-2; no reliable D call. Germline-derived CDR1 and CDR2 are SEHNR and FQNEAQ (reference sequence). This CDR3 comprises 12 residues. Trimming pared 5 bases from V and 3 bases from J, leaving 7 bases between. CDR3 DNA: TGTGCCAGCAGCCCGACCCACTATGGCTACACCTTC. This codes for CASSPTHYGYTF.

V and J are TRBV27 and TRBJ2-7; 10 nucleotides match TRBD2. This CDR3 contains 17 residues. V trimming: 6 bases; J trimming: 3 bases; junction bases outside the gene matches: 14. Germline V gene sequence: CDR1 MNHEY, CDR2 SMNVEV (reference sequence). The CDR3 is CASRFLAGAGIDYEQYF. For the CDR3, the DNA is TGTGCCAGCAGATTTCTAGCGGGGGCGGGGATAGACTACGAGCAGTACTTC.

The chain is built from TRBV29-1 and TRBJ1-4; 9 bases line up with TRBD1. Per the germline V gene, CDR1 is SQVTM and CDR2 is ANQGSEA. V shed 4 bases and J 5 bases; nucleotides not matched to a gene: 2. The CDR3 spans 13 residues. CDR3: CSVAGQGNEKLFF. The CDR3 DNA is TGCAGCGTTGCCGGACAGGGGAATGAAAAACTGTTTTTT.

The V and J genes are TRBV7-8 and TRBJ2-4; 7 nucleotides match TRBD1. The CDR3 loop spans 15 amino acids. Germline V gene sequence: CDR1 SGHVS, CDR2 FQNEAQ. V lost 5 bases to trimming and J lost 3 bases; unmatched junction nucleotides: 7. In DNA, the CDR3 is TGTGCCAGCAGCCCTCGGGACAGTGTCAAAAACATTCAGTACTTC. Amino acids: CASSPRDSVKNIQYF.

The chain employs TRBV9 and TRBJ2-3, with 7 positions matching TRBD1. This CDR3 comprises 14 residues. CDR1 is SGDLS and CDR2 is YYNGEE in the germline V gene. With 3 bases clipped from V and 4 bases from J, the junction kept 5 bases outside the gene matches. CDR3 DNA sequence: TGTGCCAGCAGCGACCGGGACAGTCCAGATACGCAGTATTTT. Amino acid sequence: CASSDRDSPDTQYF.